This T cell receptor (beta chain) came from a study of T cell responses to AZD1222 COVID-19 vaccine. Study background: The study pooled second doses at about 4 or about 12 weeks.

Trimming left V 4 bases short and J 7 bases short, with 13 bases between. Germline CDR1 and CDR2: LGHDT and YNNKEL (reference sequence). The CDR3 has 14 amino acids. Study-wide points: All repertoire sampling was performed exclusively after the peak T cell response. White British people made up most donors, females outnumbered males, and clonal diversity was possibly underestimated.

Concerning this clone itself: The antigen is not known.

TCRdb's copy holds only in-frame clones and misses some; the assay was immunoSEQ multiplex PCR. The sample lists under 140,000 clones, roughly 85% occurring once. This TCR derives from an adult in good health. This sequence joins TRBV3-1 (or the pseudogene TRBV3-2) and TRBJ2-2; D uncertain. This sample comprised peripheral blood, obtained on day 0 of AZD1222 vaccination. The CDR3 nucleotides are TGTGCCAGCAGCCTTAGGAGCGTAAACGGGGAGCTGTTTTTT. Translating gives CASSLRSVNGELFF.